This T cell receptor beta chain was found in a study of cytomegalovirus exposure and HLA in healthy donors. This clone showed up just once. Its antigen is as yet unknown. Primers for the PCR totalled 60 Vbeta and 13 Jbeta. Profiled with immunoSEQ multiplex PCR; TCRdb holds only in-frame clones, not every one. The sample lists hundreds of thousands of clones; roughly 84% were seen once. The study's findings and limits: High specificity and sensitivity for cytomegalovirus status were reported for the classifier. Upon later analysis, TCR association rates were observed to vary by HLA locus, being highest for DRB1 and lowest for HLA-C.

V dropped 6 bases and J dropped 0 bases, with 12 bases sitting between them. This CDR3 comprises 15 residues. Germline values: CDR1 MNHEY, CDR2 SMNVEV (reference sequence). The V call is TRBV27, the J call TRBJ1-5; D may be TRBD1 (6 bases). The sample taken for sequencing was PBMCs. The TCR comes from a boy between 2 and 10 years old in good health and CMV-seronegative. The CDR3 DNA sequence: TGTGCCAGCAGAACGACAGGAAATAGCAATCAGCCCCAGCATTTT. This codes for CASRTTGNSNQPQHF.